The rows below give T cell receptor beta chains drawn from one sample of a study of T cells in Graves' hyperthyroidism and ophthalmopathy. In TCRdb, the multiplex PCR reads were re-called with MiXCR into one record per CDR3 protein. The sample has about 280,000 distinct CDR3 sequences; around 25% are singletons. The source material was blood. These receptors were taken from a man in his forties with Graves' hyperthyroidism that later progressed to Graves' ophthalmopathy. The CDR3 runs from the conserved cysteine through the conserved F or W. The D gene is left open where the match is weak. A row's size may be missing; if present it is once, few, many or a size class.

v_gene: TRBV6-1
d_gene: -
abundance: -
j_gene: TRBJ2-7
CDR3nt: TGTGCCAGCAGTACCGGGACGGAAGAGCAGTACTTC
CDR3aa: CASSTGTEEQYF

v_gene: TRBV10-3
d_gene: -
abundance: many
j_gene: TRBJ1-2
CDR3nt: TGTGCCACCTCCGGGATTAACTATGGCTACACCTTC
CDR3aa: CATSGINYGYTF

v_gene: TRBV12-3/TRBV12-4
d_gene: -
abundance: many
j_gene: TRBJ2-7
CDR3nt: TGTGCCAGCAGTTTAGTCTCTCACGAGCAGTACTTC
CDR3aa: CASSLVSHEQYF

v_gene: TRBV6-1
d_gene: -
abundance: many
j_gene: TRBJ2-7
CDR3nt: TGTGCCAGCACCCAAGGGGAATTAGGCGAGCAGTACTTC
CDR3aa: CASTQGELGEQYF

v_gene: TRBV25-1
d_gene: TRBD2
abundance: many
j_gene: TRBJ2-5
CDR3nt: TGTGCCAGCAGTGACGCTAGCGGGAGGGCCGTCGAGACCCAGTACTTC
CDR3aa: CASSDASGRAVETQYF

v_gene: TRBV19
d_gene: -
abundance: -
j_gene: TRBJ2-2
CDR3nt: TGTGCCAGTAGTACGACAGTACTCCACACCGGGGAGCTGTTTTTT
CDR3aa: CASSTTVLHTGELFF

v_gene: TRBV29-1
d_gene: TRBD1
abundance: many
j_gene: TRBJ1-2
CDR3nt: TGCAGCGTTGCGAGGACAGGAGTAAACTATGGCTACACCTTC
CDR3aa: CSVARTGVNYGYTF

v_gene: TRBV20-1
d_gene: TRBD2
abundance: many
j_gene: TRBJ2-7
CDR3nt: TGCAGTGCTAGAGGAACCGGACTAGCGGGATACGAGCAGTACTTC
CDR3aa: CSARGTGLAGYEQYF

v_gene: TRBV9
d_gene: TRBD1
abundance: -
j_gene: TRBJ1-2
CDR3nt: TGTGCCAGCAGCGCAGGGGGCTTGAGTGGCTACACCTTC
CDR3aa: CASSAGGLSGYTF

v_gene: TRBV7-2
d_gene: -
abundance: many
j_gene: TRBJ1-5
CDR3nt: TGTGCCAGCAGCTTAGTCTCTACGTCGGGACAGCCCCAGCATTTT
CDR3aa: CASSLVSTSGQPQHF

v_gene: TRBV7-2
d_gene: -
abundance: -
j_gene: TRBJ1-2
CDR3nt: TGTGCCAGCAACAGGGTGGGAGTCGGCTACACCTTC
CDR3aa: CASNRVGVGYTF

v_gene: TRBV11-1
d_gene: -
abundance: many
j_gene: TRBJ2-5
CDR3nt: TGTGCCAGCAGCACCCCCCTGTCGGGACTCGTCCAAGAGACCCAGTACTTC
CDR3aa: CASSTPLSGLVQETQYF

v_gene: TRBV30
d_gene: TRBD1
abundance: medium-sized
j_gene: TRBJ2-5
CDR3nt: TGTGCCACAGGACAGGGTGGAGAGACCCAGTACTTC
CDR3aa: CATGQGGETQYF

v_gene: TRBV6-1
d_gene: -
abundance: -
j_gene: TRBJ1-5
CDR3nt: TGTGCCAGCAGTGACACGATCGGCAATCAGCCCCAGCATTTT
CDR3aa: CASSDTIGNQPQHF

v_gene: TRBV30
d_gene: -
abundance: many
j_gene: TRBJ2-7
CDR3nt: TGTGCCTGGAGTCCACTCGGGACATACGCCGCATACGAGCAGTACTTC
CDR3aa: CAWSPLGTYAAYEQYF

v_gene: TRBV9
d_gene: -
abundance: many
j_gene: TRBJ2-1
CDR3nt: TGTGCCAGCAGCGGGGCCTACCCGGAGGCCGCCTACAATGAGCAGTTCTTC
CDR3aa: CASSGAYPEAAYNEQFF

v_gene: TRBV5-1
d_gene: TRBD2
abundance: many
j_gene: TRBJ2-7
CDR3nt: TGCGCCAGCAGGCCCACTTTGGCGGGAGTAATATACGAGCAGTACTTC
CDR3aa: CASRPTLAGVIYEQYF

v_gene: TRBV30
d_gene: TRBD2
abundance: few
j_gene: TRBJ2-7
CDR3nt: TGTGCCTGGAGTGGACTAGCGGGAGACCCTCGCTACGAGCAGTACTTC
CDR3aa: CAWSGLAGDPRYEQYF

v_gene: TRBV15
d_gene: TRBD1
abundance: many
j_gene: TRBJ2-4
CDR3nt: TGTGCCACCAGCAGAGTACAGGGGGTATACATTCAGTACTTC
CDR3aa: CATSRVQGVYIQYF

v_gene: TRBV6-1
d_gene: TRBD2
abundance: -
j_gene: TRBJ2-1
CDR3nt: TGTGCCAGCAGTGAATTATCGAGCGGGAGGACTAGCGGGAGTGGAAATGAGCAGTTCTTC
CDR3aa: CASSELSSGRTSGSGNEQFF

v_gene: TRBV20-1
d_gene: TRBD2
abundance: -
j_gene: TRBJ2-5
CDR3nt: TGCAGTGCTAGACCGCGACTAGCGGGGATCCAAGAGACCCAGTACTTC
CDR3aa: CSARPRLAGIQETQYF

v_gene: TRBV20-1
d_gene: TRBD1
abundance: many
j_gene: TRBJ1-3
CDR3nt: TGCAGTGCGCACTCAGGGGGCTCTGGAAACACCATATATTTT
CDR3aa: CSAHSGGSGNTIYF